This T cell receptor (beta chain) was observed in a study of Ad26.COV2.S vaccination and SARS-CoV-2 variants. Treatment meaning: roughly 20 received Ad26.COV2.S at low or high dose, single or two shots; 5 received placebo; per-sample allocation not given. Material that was analyzed had been drawn on day 63 after the first vaccine or placebo injection. The CDR3 length is 14 residues. V shed 0 bases and J shed 6 bases, with 11 bases lying between them. The germline gives CDR1 SGHRS, CDR2 YFSETQ. Profiled with immunoSEQ multiplex PCR; TCRdb holds only in-frame clones, not every one. The sample consists of approximately 340,000 clones, 80% to 90% of them appearing once. This clone was seen more than once but under ten times. Distinct nucleotide sequences in the sample also encode this CDR3.

The sample consisted of peripheral blood, taken in a trial of Ad26.COV2.S vaccine versus placebo. The chain uses TRBV5-1 and TRBJ2-3, with D possibly matching TRBD2 (5 bases). This TCR was sampled from a person aged 18 to 65 who received the Ad26.COV2.S COVID-19 vaccine or a placebo. DNA of the CDR3: TGCGCCAGCAGCTTGGAGTCGGGAAGGGATACGCAGTATTTT. Translation gives CASSLESGRDTQYF.